The 13 T cell receptor beta chains listed next were all sequenced from one sample in a study of cytomegalovirus exposure and HLA in healthy donors (dated by TCRdb to between 2016 and 2019). The method behind the library was the immunoSEQ multiplex PCR assay. TCRdb retrieved this table from immuneACCESS and kept in-frame rearrangements only. Not all clones are present; in checked studies, unresolved V genes account for under half, and no reason is known for the remainder. A total of some 170,000 clones appear in this sample, 85% to 90% of them only once. Of the sample, 1.4% is held by the ten largest clones. Material for sequencing was PBMCs. These receptor sequences come from a woman in her thirties in good health and CMV-seronegative.

The genes are TRBV19 and TRBJ1-5, with TRBD1 matching over 12 bases. The CDR3 sequence is 17 residues long. Germline CDR1 LNHDA, CDR2 SQIVND (reference sequence). J was trimmed by 2 bases and V by 3 bases; bases with no gene match: 5. The CDR3 nucleotides read TGTGCCAGTAGTATGGGGACAGGGGGCAGTGGCAATCAGCCCCAGCATTTT. Translating gives CASSMGTGGSGNQPQHF.

The rearrangement uses TRBV2 and TRBJ2-2, with D perhaps TRBD2 (7 bases). Germline loops: CDR1 SNHLY, CDR2 FYNNEI. There are 15 residues in the CDR3. Trimming took 7 bases from V and 5 from J, leaving 17 bases between them. CDR3 DNA sequence: TGTGCCAGCATGGGGGGGCCGGTTGGAACCGGGGAGCTGTTTTTT. Amino acid sequence: CASMGGPVGTGELFF.

The chain employs TRBV7-9 and TRBJ2-5; tentatively, D is TRBD1 (5 bases). V was cut by 4 bases and J by 0 bases, with 12 bases left in between. In germline, CDR1 is SEHNR, CDR2 FQNEAQ (reference sequence). The CDR3 has 15 residues. CDR3 residues: CASSSTDAYQETQYF. The DNA of the CDR3 is TGTGCCAGCAGCTCGACAGACGCTTACCAAGAGACCCAGTACTTC. The entire variable domain, with the rest obtained from reference TRBV7-9 and TRBJ2-5, is as follows: DTGVSQNPRHKITKRGQNVTFRCDPISEHNRLYWYRQTLGQGPEFLTYFQNEAQLEKSRLLSDRFSAERPKGSFSTLEIQRTEQGDSAMYLCASSSTDAYQETQYFGPGTRLLVL.

The J gene is TRBJ1-2, the V gene TRBV30; a weak D match, TRBD1 (6 bases). The CDR3 is 17 residues long. Germline CDR1 is GTSNPN and CDR2 is SVGIG (reference sequence). Trimming shortened V by 2 bases and J by 0 bases, and 19 bases separated the two germline ends. The DNA of the CDR3 is TGTGCCTGGAGTACCGGACAGCCGACAAAACCTAACTATGGCTACACCTTC. Translating gives CAWSTGQPTKPNYGYTF.

As for this clone: No DNA is shown, since the ends of the CDR3 on it are uncertain; the CDR3 is the one TCRdb lists. V usage is TRBV2 and J usage is TRBJ2-2; TRBD1 is the table's D call, not checked against the DNA. From its first to its last residue, the CDR3 has 16 amino acids. Germline CDR1 reads SNHLY; CDR2 reads FYNNEI. CDR3 region: CASSEFGPGDTGELFF.

This chain uses TRBV27 with TRBJ2-1; TRBD2 aligns across 8 bases. Germline V gives CDR1 MNHEY, CDR2 SMNVEV (reference sequence). This CDR3 comprises 13 residues. J lost 9 bases, V lost 2 bases, and 3 bases had no gene match. In DNA form, the CDR3 reads TGTGCCAGCAGTTTAAACCGGGAGGGTGAGCAGTTCTTC. Translation gives CASSLNREGEQFF.

This chain links TRBV18 with TRBJ2-5; tentative D call: TRBD1 (6 bases). V was trimmed by 3 bases and J by 3 bases, leaving 17 bases between them. Germline CDR1 reads KGHSH; CDR2 reads LQKENI. The CDR3 length is 16 residues. CDR3 sequence reads: CASSPSGTRNKETQYF. The CDR3 DNA sequence: TGTGCCAGCTCACCCTCCGGGACAAGAAATAAAGAGACCCAGTACTTC.

The genes are TRBV6-6 and TRBJ2-1; D not certain. Trimming removed 1 base at V and 6 bases at J, with 10 bases between. CDR1 and CDR2 (germline): MNHNY, SVGAGI (reference sequence). This CDR3 is 14 amino acids long. The CDR3 loop is CASSYLSGSNEQFF. The CDR3 DNA reads as TGTGCCAGCAGTTACTTGTCAGGATCCAATGAGCAGTTCTTC.

This chain uses TRBV27 with TRBJ2-1; maybe TRBD1 (6 bases). This CDR3 comprises 15 residues. V lost 1 base and J lost 7, with 14 bases in between. Germline CDR1 and CDR2: MNHEY and SMNVEV (reference sequence). This CDR3 reads CASSLFVGQGNEQFF. CDR3 DNA: TGTGCCAGCAGTTTATTCGTGGGCCAGGGGAATGAGCAGTTCTTC.

This chain links TRBV7-9 with TRBJ1-2; D is possibly TRBD1 (5 bases). The CDR3 is made up of 13 amino acids. V lost 1 base to trimming and J lost 2 bases, with 5 bases between them. CDR1 is SEHNR and CDR2 is FQNEAQ in the germline V gene (reference sequence). The CDR3 protein is CASSLEGNYGYTF. The CDR3 region has the DNA TGTGCCAGCAGCTTAGAGGGGAACTATGGCTACACCTTC.

The chain couples TRBV7-6 to TRBJ2-2, with 11 bases that match TRBD2. V lost 5 bases, J lost 1 base, and 12 bases stayed unmatched. This CDR3 is 19 amino acids long. The germline gives CDR1 SGHVS, CDR2 FNYEAQ. The CDR3 DNA sequence: TGTGCCAGCAGCGAAGGGCCGAGGCTAGCGGGGGGGAACACCGGGGAGCTGTTTTTT. This gives the protein CASSEGPRLAGGNTGELFF.

The sample holds one count of this clone. The chain carries TRBV11-2 and TRBJ2-3; a possible D gene is TRBD2 (5 bases). Trimming took 2 bases from V and 2 from J, leaving 14 bases between them. The CDR3 spans 16 residues. Germline V gene data show CDR1 as SGHAT and CDR2 as FQNNGV. CDR3 coding DNA: TGTGCCAGCAGCTTACGCGGGCAGATTTTCACAGATACGCAGTATTTT. It specifies CASSLRGQIFTDTQYF.

The gene calls are TRBV7-9 and TRBJ2-7; 8 nucleotides align to TRBD2. CDR3 length: 16 amino acids. V was pared by 5 bases and J by 4 bases, with 13 bases of the junction left unmatched. Per germline, CDR1 SEHNR and CDR2 FQNEAQ (reference sequence). The CDR3 loop reads CASSPPRGGHSYEQYF. The CDR3 DNA is TGTGCCAGCAGCCCTCCTCGCGGGGGGCACTCGTACGAGCAGTACTTC.